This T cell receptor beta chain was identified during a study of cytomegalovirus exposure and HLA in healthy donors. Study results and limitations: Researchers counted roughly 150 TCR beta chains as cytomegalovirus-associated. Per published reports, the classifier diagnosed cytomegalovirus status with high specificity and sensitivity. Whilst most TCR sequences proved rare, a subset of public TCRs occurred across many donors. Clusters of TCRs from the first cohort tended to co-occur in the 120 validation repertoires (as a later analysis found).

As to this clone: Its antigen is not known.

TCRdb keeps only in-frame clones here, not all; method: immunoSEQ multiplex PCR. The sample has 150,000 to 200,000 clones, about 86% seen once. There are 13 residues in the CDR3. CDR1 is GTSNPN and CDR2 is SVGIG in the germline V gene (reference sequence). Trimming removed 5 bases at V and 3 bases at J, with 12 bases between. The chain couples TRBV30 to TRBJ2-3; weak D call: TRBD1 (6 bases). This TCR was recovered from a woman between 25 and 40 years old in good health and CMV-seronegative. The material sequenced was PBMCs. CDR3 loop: CAWVEGGTDTQYF. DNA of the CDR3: TGTGCCTGGGTGGAAGGGGGTACAGATACGCAGTATTTT.